This entry is about one T cell receptor (beta chain). The record originates from a study of blood T cell repertoires in COVID-19. The repertoire was sequenced with immunoSEQ multiplex PCR; TCRdb's copy has only in-frame clones and lacks some. The sample has 250,000 to 350,000 clones, approximately 88% seen once. The TCR was taken from a human donor with COVID-19, enrolled during active disease. The donor label of this sample is uncertain. The sequencing input was peripheral blood.

Here the CDR3 DNA reads TGTGCCAGCAGCTTAGTGGGAGGAGGCTATTCACCCCTCCACTTT. Translation: CASSLVGGGYSPLHF. V and J are TRBV7-9 and TRBJ1-6; D unclear. This CDR3 comprises 15 residues. Germline V gene lookup returns CDR1 SEHNR and CDR2 FQNEAQ (reference sequence). V lost 1 base and J 8 bases, leaving 12 bases between the germline ends.